The 20 T cell receptor beta chains below were found in one sample sequenced in a study of response to subunit inactivated influenza vaccine. TCRdb re-called the RT-PCR reads with MiXCR, one entry per CDR3 protein. The table lists around 520,000 distinct CDR3 sequences, about 11% of them singletons. The sample in question was PBMCs from blood, obtained on the day of vaccination. Receptor source: a man aged 45-65 years who received an inactivated influenza vaccine.

The genes are TRBV12-5 and TRBJ2-5, with TRBD1 matching 7 bases. The CDR3 totals 16 residues. Germline V CDR1 and CDR2: LGHNT, FRNRAP. J lost 3 bases, V lost 1 base, and 8 bases had no gene match. DNA for the CDR3: TGTGCTAGTGGTTTGGACTCGAAGGGGGCCGAAGAGACCCAGTACTTC. Translated, it gives CASGLDSKGAEETQYF.

This clonotype was counted at least ten times. The chain employs TRBV4-1 and TRBJ1-1; perhaps TRBD1 as D (6 bases). CDR1 and CDR2 from the germline V gene are MGHRA and YSYEKL. The CDR3 has 14 residues. Trimming pared 1 base from V and 4 bases from J, leaving 10 bases between. DNA for the CDR3: TGCGCCAGCAGCCAAGCCGGGGGGCGCACTGAAGCTTTCTTT. The encoded protein is CASSQAGGRTEAFF.

This clonotype was seen more than once but under ten times. This chain connects TRBV7-6 to TRBJ2-5; 8 nucleotides match TRBD2. After removal of 1 base from V and 3 bases from J, the junction contained 4 bases not matched to a gene. Germline assignment: CDR1 SGHVS and CDR2 FNYEAQ. The CDR3 runs 15 residues. The CDR3 reads CASSLGGTRKETQYF. In nucleotides, the CDR3 is TGTGCCAGCAGCTTAGGGGGGACTAGAAAAGAGACCCAGTACTTC.

This clonotype was seen at least ten times. The genes are TRBV30 and TRBJ2-1; TRBD2 is a possible D gene (5 bases). CDR3 length equals 14 residues. Germline V gives CDR1 GTSNPN, CDR2 SVGIG (reference sequence). V was cut by 2 bases and J by 8 bases, with 16 bases left in between. Here the CDR3 reads CAWSYVGLVDEQFF. CDR3 bases: TGTGCCTGGAGTTATGTCGGACTTGTTGATGAGCAGTTCTTC. Filled out from reference TRBV30 and TRBJ2-1, the complete variable domain reads SQTIHQWPATLVQPVGSPLSLECTVEGTSNPNLYWYRQAAGRGLQLLFYSVGIGQISSEVPQNLSASRPQDRQFILSSKKLLLSDSGFYLCAWSYVGLVDEQFFGPGTRLTVL.

The V call is TRBV3-1, the J call TRBJ2-7; D remains ambiguous. CDR1 is LGHDT, CDR2 YNNKEL, per germline (reference sequence). This CDR3 has 14 amino acids. V was clipped by 4 bases and J by 0 bases, with 10 bases between them. The CDR3 coding sequence is TGTGCCAGCAGCCTAAGCCACAACTCCTACGAGCAGTACTTC. It codes for CASSLSHNSYEQYF.

This chain joins TRBV29-1 and TRBJ2-5; TRBD1 agrees at 7 bases. The CDR3 loop spans 13 amino acids. Trimming at V came to 7 bases and at J to 3 bases, leaving 8 bases not matched to a gene. Germline V gene lookup returns CDR1 SQVTM and CDR2 ANQGSEA. As DNA, the CDR3 is TGCAGCGCCGGACAGGTGCTTAAAGAGACCCAGTACTTC. This gives the protein CSAGQVLKETQYF.

This clonotype occurred a few times. V gene TRBV10-2 combines with J gene TRBJ1-2, with 7 bases fitting TRBD1. Germline V gene data show CDR1 as WSHSY and CDR2 as SAAADI. J gave up 2 bases and V 5 bases, and 8 bases lay outside the gene matches. This CDR3 is built from 15 residues. The chain's CDR3 is CASSSGGGGNYGYTF. The CDR3 bases are TGCGCCAGCAGTTCTGGAGGGGGCGGGAACTATGGCTACACCTTC.

The gene calls are TRBV6-2 or TRBV6-3 and TRBJ2-7; D possibly corresponds to TRBD2 (6 bases). The length of the CDR3 is 13 residues. V was shortened by 6 bases and J by 3 bases, with 12 bases between the two germline ends. The germline CDR1 and CDR2 sequences are MNHEY and SVGEGT. In DNA form, the CDR3 reads TGTGCCAGCAGACAAATCGGGGGCTACGAGCAGTACTTC. Its translation: CASRQIGGYEQYF.

The sample holds a few counts of this clonotype. The chain joins TRBV29-1 to TRBJ2-1; weak D call: TRBD2 (6 bases). Trimming removed 4 bases from V and 6 bases from J, with 13 bases in between. This CDR3 has 13 amino acids. Germline V gives CDR1 SQVTM, CDR2 ANQGSEA. The CDR3 nucleotides are TGCAGCGTTGGGGTACTAGCTCTCAATGAGCAGTTCTTC. Translating gives CSVGVLALNEQFF.

This clonotype was counted a few times. One end of the junction does not line up with germline, which may come from a read error. CDR3 sequence reads: CSARDQVDFQSFEQYF. In DNA form, the CDR3 reads TGCAGTGCTAGAGATCAAGTCGACTTCCAGTCCTTCGAGCAGTACTTC. The chain recombines TRBV20-1 with TRBJ2-7, with D unclear. The CDR3 spans 16 residues. Germline V lookup: CDR1 DFQATT, CDR2 SNEGSKA (reference sequence).

This clonotype occurred many times. In nucleotides, the CDR3 is TGTGCCAGCAGTGAGATGCGGTCCGGGGAGCTGTTTTTT. Translated, it gives CASSEMRSGELFF. The V call is TRBV2, the J call TRBJ2-2, with D unclear. Germline values: CDR1 SNHLY, CDR2 FYNNEI. CDR3 length equals 13 residues. V was cut by 3 bases and J by 6 bases, with 8 bases left in between.

The rearrangement joins TRBV20-1 to TRBJ1-5, with no clear D. Germline assignment: CDR1 DFQATT and CDR2 SNEGSKA (reference sequence). Trimming shortened V by 2 bases and J by 5 bases, and 13 bases separated the two germline ends. The CDR3 runs to 14 residues. CDR3 bases: TGCAGTGCTAGACTAGGACTGATTGATCAGCCCCAGCATTTT. The encoded protein is CSARLGLIDQPQHF.

As to this clonotype: Sequence at one end of the junction differs from germline and may be a read error. The rearrangement joins TRBV5-1 to TRBJ2-3; perhaps TRBD2 as D (6 bases). CDR3 length equals 13 residues. Germline V gene sequence: CDR1 SGHRS, CDR2 YFSETQ. In nucleotides, the CDR3 is TGCGCCAGCAGCTTGGGGGAGGTAGATACGCGGTATTTT. It specifies CASSLGEVDTRYF.

The chain recombines TRBV7-2 with TRBJ2-7, with 9 positions matching TRBD1. Losses at the gene ends were 5 bases for V and 3 bases for J; bases not matched to a gene: 5. The CDR3 consists of 14 residues. Germline loops: CDR1 SGHTA, CDR2 FQGNSA. CDR3 bases: TGTGCCAGCAGCGGGGGGACAGGGAGCTACGAGCAGTACTTC. Its translation: CASSGGTGSYEQYF. The full variable domain, in which reference TRBV7-2 and TRBJ2-7 provide the parts outside the CDR3, is GAGVSQSPSNKVTEKGKDVELRCDPISGHTALYWYRQSLGQGLEFLIYFQGNSAPDKSGLPSDRFSAERTGGSVSTLTIQRTQQEDSAVYLCASSGGTGSYEQYFGPGTRLTVT.

Ten or more counts support this clonotype. This chain joins TRBV12-3 or TRBV12-4 and TRBJ2-1; 13 bases fit TRBD2. With V trimmed by 6 bases and J by 10 bases, 9 bases remained unmatched. The CDR3 loop spans 15 amino acids. CDR3 protein: CASSLTSGGRWEQFF. The CDR3 nucleotides are TGTGCCAGCAGCCTGACTAGCGGGGGGCGGTGGGAGCAGTTCTTC.

A few counts support this clonotype. The V call is TRBV19, the J call TRBJ2-2; the match to TRBD2 covers 10 bases. CDR1 LNHDA and CDR2 SQIVND come from the germline V gene (reference sequence). This CDR3 is built from 16 residues. Trimming at V came to 7 bases and at J to 0 bases, leaving 5 bases not matched to a gene. In nucleotides, the CDR3 is TGTGCCAGTAAGGCAGCGGGGGGGGCGAACACCGGGGAGCTGTTTTTT. It codes for CASKAAGGANTGELFF.

The V and J genes are TRBV20-1 and TRBJ2-7; TRBD1 is a possible D gene (5 bases). Trimming pared 5 bases from V and 1 base from J, leaving 12 bases between. Germline V gene data show CDR1 as DFQATT and CDR2 as SNEGSKA (reference sequence). This CDR3 spans 13 amino acids. The CDR3 sequence is CSAAQGDSYEQYF. CDR3 bases: TGCAGTGCTGCCCAAGGGGATTCCTACGAGCAGTACTTC.

This sequence joins TRBV10-3 and TRBJ2-7; 10 nucleotides match TRBD1. The CDR3 has 16 amino acids. V was clipped by 1 base and J by 7 bases; unmatched bases: 10. Germline assignment: CDR1 ENHRY and CDR2 SYGVKD. The DNA of the CDR3 is TGTGCCATCAGTGAGTTGGGGGACAGGGGCCCTGTTGAGCAGTACTTC. Protein product: CAISELGDRGPVEQYF.

This rearrangement joins TRBV6-5 to TRBJ2-2; D is unclear. This CDR3 is 14 amino acids long. The V gene lost 2 bases and the J gene lost 2 bases, with 6 bases spanning the gap. Per the germline V gene, CDR1 is MNHEY and CDR2 is SVGAGI. CDR3 amino acids: CASSYSDNTGELFF. The DNA of the CDR3 is TGTGCCAGCAGTTACAGCGACAACACCGGGGAGCTGTTTTTT.

The chain joins TRBV14 to TRBJ2-1; 7 bases map to TRBD2. V was pared by 1 base and J by 2 bases, with 8 bases of the junction left unmatched. This CDR3 spans 17 amino acids. From germline, CDR1 is SGHDN and CDR2 FVKESK. The CDR3 DNA follows: TGTGCCAGCAGCCAAGGACTTTTAGCGGGTCCCTACAATGAGCAGTTCTTC. Protein product: CASSQGLLAGPYNEQFF.